This is a list of T cell receptor beta chains from one sample in a study of T-cell memory formation after mild COVID-19. Each CDR3 protein gets one entry after TCRdb re-called the 5' RACE reads with MiXCR. The sample shows more than 120,000 distinct CDR3 sequences, approximately 6% of them seen only once. Specimen: PBMCs or a T cell subset sorted from them (not recorded which). All receptors come from an adult woman who had mild COVID-19 (a few samples of this study predate the infection). Cell type and time point are not known. The CDR3 runs from the conserved cysteine through the conserved F or W. The D gene is left open where the match is weak. For some rows the clone size is stated as once, few or many, or as a class when expanded; others skip it.

clone size	V gene	J gene	D gene	CDR3 protein	CDR3 DNA
many	TRBV7-8	TRBJ2-7	NA	CASSPDRLEQYF	TGTGCCAGCAGCCCGGACCGCCTCGAGCAGTACTTC
NA	TRBV4-2	TRBJ1-1	NA	CASSIETRGAANTEAFF	TGTGCCAGCAGCATAGAGACAAGGGGGGCCGCGAACACTGAAGCTTTCTTT
many	TRBV12-5	TRBJ2-7	NA	CASGLLTEQYF	TGTGCTAGTGGTCTCCTGACTGAGCAGTACTTC
many	TRBV3-1	TRBJ2-1	NA	CASSLQGPYNEQFF	TGTGCCAGCAGCTTACAGGGTCCTTACAATGAGCAGTTCTTC
many	TRBV7-2	TRBJ2-4	NA	CASSFSGWDIQYF	TGTGCCAGCAGCTTTTCGGGTTGGGACATTCAGTACTTC
NA	TRBV9	TRBJ2-2	NA	CASSLDSGTAFTGELFF	TGTGCCAGCAGCTTAGATTCCGGGACGGCTTTTACCGGGGAGCTGTTTTTT
few	TRBV7-2	TRBJ1-5	NA	CASSLGKGNQPQHF	TGTGCCAGCAGCTTAGGTAAAGGGAATCAGCCCCAGCATTTT
few	TRBV7-2	TRBJ2-7	NA	CASSSNRAAYEQYF	TGTGCCAGCAGCTCAAACAGGGCCGCCTACGAGCAGTACTTC
few	TRBV10-3	TRBJ1-2	NA	CAISEMGRDKPMANYGYTF	TGTGCCATCAGTGAAATGGGGAGGGACAAACCCATGGCGAACTATGGCTACACCTTC
few	TRBV7-9	TRBJ1-2	TRBD1	CASSLTGTVNYGYTF	TGTGCCAGCAGCTTAACCGGGACAGTTAACTATGGCTACACCTTC
NA	TRBV7-6	TRBJ2-1	NA	CASSLGESYNEQFF	TGTGCCAGCAGCTTAGGGGAGTCTTACAATGAGCAGTTCTTC
NA	TRBV12-3/TRBV12-4	TRBJ2-7	NA	CASSPRRNEQYF	TGTGCCAGCAGCCCTCGAAGGAACGAGCAGTACTTC
NA	TRBV24-1	TRBJ2-1	TRBD2	CATSDSGTSGGMNEQFF	TGTGCCACCAGTGATTCTGGGACTAGCGGGGGTATGAATGAGCAGTTCTTC
NA	TRBV7-7	TRBJ1-6	NA	CASSLFRACSYNSPLHF	TGTGCCAGCAGCTTATTCAGGGCCTGCTCCTATAATTCACCCCTCCACTTT